This passage covers 20 T cell receptor beta chains from one sample sequenced in a study of CD8 T cells in ankylosing spondylitis. The antigens of these receptors remain unknown. Study-wide results and caveats: A TCR beta motif of about 8 highly homologous variants appeared characteristic of ankylosing spondylitis blood.

Using its own MiXCR run on the 5' RACE reads, TCRdb lists one record per CDR3 protein. The table shows some 840,000 distinct CDR3 sequences, with 10% to 15% occurring only once. Sequenced input: blood, either unsorted or a sorted T cell fraction (not recorded which). These receptors originate from a male donor with ankylosing spondylitis.

V is TRBV6-5 and J is TRBJ2-3; possibly TRBD2 for D (6 bases). Germline CDR1 reads MNHEY; CDR2 reads SVGAGI. Trimming removed 6 bases at V and 9 bases at J, with 13 bases between. CDR3 length equals 12 residues. In DNA, the CDR3 is TGTGCCAGCAGGTCTTTGGGGAGGACGCAGTATTTT. Translating gives CASRSLGRTQYF.

The chain is built from TRBV20-1 and TRBJ2-2; 11 nucleotides agree with TRBD2. The CDR3 totals 16 residues. The germline CDR1 and CDR2 sequences are DFQATT and SNEGSKA (reference sequence). With V trimmed by 0 bases and J by 6 bases, 6 bases remained unmatched. The CDR3 sequence is CSARETSGIRAGELFF. CDR3 in DNA: TGCAGTGCTAGAGAGACTAGCGGGATAAGGGCCGGGGAGCTGTTTTTT.

This clonotype turned up a few times. V is TRBV20-1 and J is TRBJ1-1; D unresolved. The CDR3 length is 13 residues. The V and J ends lost 6 bases and 7 bases respectively, with 18 bases between them. Germline lookup yields CDR1 DFQATT and CDR2 SNEGSKA (reference sequence). In nucleotides, the CDR3 is TGCAGTGCCCTATCGACCGTTGAGTATGAAGCTTTCTTT. This encodes CSALSTVEYEAFF.

The chain joins TRBV5-1 to TRBJ1-1; D remains ambiguous. Germline V gives CDR1 SGHRS, CDR2 YFSETQ. There are 14 residues in the CDR3. V lost 3 bases and J 4 bases, leaving 13 bases between the germline ends. The CDR3, as DNA: TGCGCCAGCAGCTGGCCCGGGAAAGGCACTGAAGCTTTCTTT. Translating it yields CASSWPGKGTEAFF. Full variable domain (rest looked up from reference TRBV5-1 and TRBJ1-1): KAGVTQTPRYLIKTRGQQVTLSCSPISGHRSVSWYQQTPGQGLQFLFEYFSETQRNKGNFPGRFSGRQFSNSRSEMNVSTLELGDSALYLCASSWPGKGTEAFFGQGTRLTVV.

The chain recombines TRBV20-1 with TRBJ2-7, with TRBD1 identical over 7 bases. This CDR3 region has 12 residues. After removal of 6 bases from V and 5 bases from J, the junction contained 7 bases not matched to a gene. Per germline, CDR1 DFQATT and CDR2 SNEGSKA (reference sequence). In DNA form, the CDR3 reads TGCAGTGCCAATGACAGGGCCCACGAGCAGTACTTC. Amino acid sequence: CSANDRAHEQYF.

This sequence joins TRBV2 and TRBJ1-2; no clear D. With 6 bases removed from V and 3 bases from J, the gap between germline ends came to 14 bases. The length of the CDR3 is 14 residues. Per the germline V gene, CDR1 is SNHLY and CDR2 is FYNNEI. CDR3 nucleotides: TGTGCCAGCAGCCCGGACCCACGAGACTATGGCTACACCTTC. Encoded protein: CASSPDPRDYGYTF.

This clonotype appeared a few times. The chain is built from TRBV5-5 and TRBJ2-5; 7 bases fit TRBD1. CDR3 length: 13 amino acids. Germline CDR1 SGHKS, CDR2 YYEKEE (reference sequence). Unmatched junction bases numbered 5, after V lost 4 bases and J lost 5 bases. The DNA for the CDR3 is TGTGCCAGCAGCCCGACAGGGTGGGAGACCCAGTACTTC. Protein sequence: CASSPTGWETQYF.

The chain carries TRBV12-3 or TRBV12-4 and TRBJ1-1, with TRBD1 matching over 11 bases. The junction had 7 bases not matched to a gene; V was cut back by 7 bases and J by 3 bases. The CDR3 is 15 residues long. CDR3 region: CASNPGQGAYTEAFF. CDR3 nucleotides: TGTGCCAGCAACCCCGGACAGGGGGCCTACACTGAAGCTTTCTTT.

Ten or more counts support this clonotype. V is TRBV29-1 and J is TRBJ2-1; 11 bases line up with TRBD2. This CDR3 contains 15 residues. Germline lookup yields CDR1 SQVTM and CDR2 ANQGSEA. V trimming: 6 bases; J trimming: 7 bases; junction bases outside the gene matches: 11. The CDR3 is CSVGSGRASLNEQFF. DNA for the CDR3: TGCAGCGTAGGTAGCGGGAGGGCCAGTCTTAATGAGCAGTTCTTC.

The V call is TRBV7-9, the J call TRBJ2-1; D tentatively reads TRBD1 or TRBD2 (5 bases each). This CDR3 has 13 amino acids. Germline CDR1 and CDR2: SEHNR and FQNEAQ (reference sequence). Deletions cut 2 bases from V and 12 bases from J, with 14 bases between. For the CDR3, the DNA is TGTGCCAGCAGCTTAACGCAGGGAGATTGGCAGTTCTTC. It encodes CASSLTQGDWQFF.

The sample holds many counts of this clonotype. The chain has TRBV12-3 or TRBV12-4 and TRBJ1-2, with D tentatively TRBD1 (5 bases). This CDR3 region has 13 residues. V shed 7 bases and J shed 6 bases, with 15 bases lying between them. The CDR3 loop reads CASTWGGRDGYTF. The CDR3 DNA follows: TGTGCCAGCACCTGGGGGGGGAGAGATGGCTACACCTTC.

This clonotype has a handful of counts. The chain is built from TRBV5-1 and TRBJ2-6, with no clear D. The germline V gene has CDR1 SGHRS and CDR2 YFSETQ. The CDR3 is made up of 15 amino acids. V lost 2 bases, J lost 2 bases, and 8 bases lay in between. The CDR3 DNA reads as TGCGCCAGCAGCTTAACCCACACTGGGGCCAACGTCCTGACTTTC. The encoded protein is CASSLTHTGANVLTF.

This clonotype was observed at least ten times. The rearrangement links TRBV5-1 to TRBJ2-7; TRBD2 matches 9 bases. The J segment lost 2 bases and the V segment lost 2 bases, leaving 2 bases of the junction unmatched. CDR3 length: 14 amino acids. Per germline, CDR1 SGHRS and CDR2 YFSETQ. CDR3 sequence: CASSFSGSTYEQYF. For the CDR3, the DNA is TGCGCCAGCAGCTTTAGCGGGAGTACCTACGAGCAGTACTTC.

This clonotype has only a few counts. The chain uses TRBV6-5 and TRBJ2-1; D may be TRBD2 (7 bases). Trimming took off 0 bases at V and 2 bases at J, with 11 bases between the two ends. The length of the CDR3 is 16 residues. CDR1 and CDR2 (germline): MNHEY, SVGAGI. CDR3 protein: CASSYSGGGAYNEQFF. The CDR3 nucleotides are TGTGCCAGCAGTTACTCGGGGGGGGGCGCCTACAATGAGCAGTTCTTC.

There are many counts of this clonotype. The chain carries TRBV4-3 and TRBJ1-1; D may be TRBD1 (5 bases). V dropped 0 bases and J dropped 7 bases, with 9 bases sitting between them. Germline V gene sequence: CDR1 LGHNA, CDR2 YSLEER. CDR3 size: 13 residues. CDR3 residues: CASSQERQGEAFF. The CDR3 DNA sequence: TGCGCCAGCAGCCAAGAACGCCAGGGTGAAGCTTTCTTT.

Many counts were recorded for this clonotype. V is TRBV6-6 and J is TRBJ2-7; D not certain. The CDR3 covers 12 residues. Germline loops: CDR1 MNHNY, CDR2 SVGAGI (reference sequence). The V end lost 5 bases, the J end lost 5 bases, and 10 bases lay between the germline ends. The chain's CDR3 is CASSPSGNEQYF. In DNA form, the CDR3 reads TGTGCCAGCAGTCCCTCTGGGAACGAGCAGTACTTC.

The genes are TRBV20-1 and TRBJ2-5; 10 bases are shared with TRBD2. Unmatched junction bases numbered 10, after V lost 3 bases and J lost 6 bases. The length of the CDR3 is 15 residues. The germline V gene has CDR1 DFQATT and CDR2 SNEGSKA (reference sequence). The CDR3 loop is CSASESASGGKTQYF. CDR3 in DNA: TGCAGTGCTAGCGAGTCGGCTAGCGGGGGTAAGACCCAGTACTTC.

CDR3 coding DNA: TGCAGTGCTAGAATCTTTACAACTAGCTCAACGCAGTATTTT. Protein product: CSARIFTTSSTQYF. The chain carries TRBV20-1 and TRBJ2-3, with a possible D match to TRBD2 (6 bases). CDR1 DFQATT and CDR2 SNEGSKA come from the germline V gene (reference sequence). V was clipped by 2 bases and J by 9 bases, with 18 bases between them. The CDR3 has 14 amino acids.

This clonotype was counted at least ten times. The chain couples TRBV12-3 or TRBV12-4 to TRBJ1-2; weak D call: TRBD1 (5 bases). The CDR3 totals 14 residues. Trimming cost V 2 bases and J 2 bases, with 9 bases left between them. CDR3 nucleotide sequence: TGTGCCAGCAGTTTAAGTTGGGGGAACTATGGCTACACCTTC. This gives the protein CASSLSWGNYGYTF.

This clonotype was detected ten times or more. The V call is TRBV7-9, the J call TRBJ2-7; 9 bases line up with TRBD2. V was pared by 4 bases and J by 3 bases, with 13 bases of the junction left unmatched. Looked up from germline, CDR1 is SEHNR and CDR2 is FQNEAQ (reference sequence). This CDR3 spans 17 amino acids. CDR3 nucleotides: TGTGCCAGCAGCTCCCTGGTAGCGGGAGAGTTAGGCTACGAGCAGTACTTC. Residues: CASSSLVAGELGYEQYF.